Shown below are 17 T cell receptor beta chains from a single sample sequenced in a study of T cells after yellow fever vaccination. TCRdb redid the calling of the 5' RACE reads with MiXCR, one entry per CDR3 protein. The data contain hundreds of thousands of distinct CDR3 sequences, roughly 12% of them singletons. Sample: PBMCs, taken on the day of the yellow fever booster vaccination. The receptors stem from a man aged 30 to 45 who received the YFV17D yellow fever vaccine.

This clonotype has more than one count but fewer than ten. The CDR3 sequence: CASSQERGRQFF. The DNA for the CDR3 is TGTGCCAGCAGCCAAGAGAGGGGACGGCAGTTCTTC. The J gene is TRBJ2-1, the V gene TRBV3-1, with D tentatively TRBD1 or TRBD2 (5 bases each). The CDR3 runs to 12 residues. V lost 0 bases and J lost 12, with 9 bases in between. Germline V gives CDR1 LGHDT, CDR2 YNNKEL (reference sequence).

This clonotype was observed a few times. The chain employs TRBV5-5 and TRBJ2-7; no clear D. CDR3 length: 13 residues. The germline V and J ends were trimmed by 6 bases and 1 base, with 11 bases remaining between them. Germline loops: CDR1 SGHKS, CDR2 YYEKEE (reference sequence). This chain's CDR3 is CASTPQNSYEQYF. The CDR3 region has the DNA TGTGCCAGCACCCCACAAAATTCCTACGAGCAGTACTTC.

This clonotype showed up just a few times. V usage is TRBV6-5 and J usage is TRBJ1-2; 7 nucleotides line up with TRBD1. V lost 2 bases, J lost 8 bases, and 14 bases stayed unmatched. CDR3 length: 16 residues. The germline V gene has CDR1 MNHEY and CDR2 SVGAGI. DNA of the CDR3: TGTGCCAGCAGTTACAATGGACAGGATGCCTTAGGAGGCTACACCTTC. Translation: CASSYNGQDALGGYTF.

The V call is TRBV20-1, the J call TRBJ2-5, with 8 bases matching TRBD2. V shed 7 bases and J 0 bases; nucleotides not matched to a gene: 4. CDR1 and CDR2 (germline): DFQATT, SNEGSKA (reference sequence). The CDR3 contains 13 residues. The CDR3 region is CSGTSSNQETQYF. The CDR3 DNA reads TGCAGTGGGACTAGCTCAAACCAAGAGACCCAGTACTTC.

This clonotype turned up a few times. J is TRBJ2-1 and V is TRBV12-5; 12 bases match TRBD2. The junction had 7 bases not matched to a gene; V was cut back by 1 base and J by 9 bases. The CDR3 is 16 amino acids. From germline, CDR1 is LGHNT and CDR2 FRNRAP. DNA for the CDR3: TGTGCTAGTGGTTTGGCCCTAGCGGGAGGGCCGGTTGAGCAGTTCTTC. Protein sequence: CASGLALAGGPVEQFF. Variable domain in full (rest from reference TRBV12-5 and TRBJ2-1): DARVTQTPRHKVTEMGQEVTMRCQPILGHNTVFWYRQTMMQGLELLAYFRNRAPLDDSGMPKDRFSAEMPDATLATLKIQPSEPRDSAVYFCASGLALAGGPVEQFFGPGTRLTVL.

The chain joins TRBV5-1 to TRBJ2-2; 8 nucleotides align to TRBD2. The V and J ends lost 4 bases and 5 bases, in that order; junction bases with no gene match: 4. The CDR3 consists of 14 residues. CDR1 and CDR2 from the germline V gene are SGHRS and YFSETQ. The CDR3 coding sequence is TGCGCCAGCAGCGTTAGCGGGATAACCGGGGAGCTGTTTTTT. Protein sequence: CASSVSGITGELFF.

This clonotype was seen a few times. This chain links TRBV7-3 with TRBJ2-1; D may be TRBD1 or TRBD2 (5 bases each). CDR3 length: 15 residues. CDR1 and CDR2 (germline): SGHTA, FQGTGA. V was trimmed by 5 bases and J by 8 bases, leaving 19 bases between them. CDR3 DNA sequence: TGTGCCAGCAGCATAAGCGGAAGTGGGGCCGATGAGCAGTTCTTC. Protein: CASSISGSGADEQFF. Full variable domain (missing parts from reference TRBV7-3 and TRBJ2-1): GAGVSQTPSNKVTEKGKYVELRCDPISGHTALYWYRQSLGQGPEFLIYFQGTGAADDSGLPNDRFFAVRPEGSVSTLKIQRTERGDSAVYLCASSISGSGADEQFFGPGTRLTVL.

This clonotype was seen many times. J is TRBJ2-7 and V is TRBV5-1; perhaps TRBD2 as D (5 bases). The CDR3 totals 16 residues. The V gene lost 0 bases and the J gene lost 2 bases, with 15 bases spanning the gap. The V gene's germline CDR1 is SGHRS and CDR2 YFSETQ. CDR3 sequence reads: CASSLVASRETYEQYF. For the CDR3, the DNA is TGCGCCAGCAGCTTGGTAGCCTCTCGGGAAACCTACGAGCAGTACTTC.

The V call is TRBV6-1, the J call TRBJ2-1; D is uncertain. Per the germline V gene, CDR1 is MNHNS and CDR2 is SASEGT. Trimming took 1 base from V and 4 from J, leaving 5 bases between them. The CDR3 length is 13 residues. The CDR3 is CASSEGQYNEQFF. DNA of the CDR3: TGTGCCAGCAGTGAAGGGCAATACAATGAGCAGTTCTTC.

This clonotype was found a few times. The chain carries TRBV20-1 and TRBJ2-2; 9 positions match TRBD2. The CDR3 is made up of 17 amino acids. The V segment lost 2 bases and the J segment 0 bases; nucleotides outside the gene matches: 7. CDR1 is DFQATT, CDR2 SNEGSKA, per germline (reference sequence). Here the CDR3 reads CSARRSGGRANTGELFF. The CDR3 nucleotides are TGCAGTGCTAGACGGAGTGGCGGGAGGGCGAACACCGGGGAGCTGTTTTTT.

This clonotype has more than one count but fewer than ten. The chain couples TRBV20-1 to TRBJ1-5; no firm D call. From germline, CDR1 is DFQATT and CDR2 SNEGSKA (reference sequence). The CDR3 spans 13 residues. V was pared by 6 bases and J by 6 bases, with 15 bases between. The CDR3 DNA is TGCAGTGCCCAAGCGGGAGGACGTCAGCCCCAGCATTTT. Protein: CSAQAGGRQPQHF.

For this clonotype: Compared with germline, one end of the junction differs, possibly owing to a read error. This chain connects TRBV3-1 to TRBJ2-1; 7 positions agree with TRBD2. This CDR3 contains 15 residues. Germline V lookup: CDR1 LGHDT, CDR2 YNNKEL (reference sequence). In DNA, the CDR3 is TGTGCCAGCTGCCATTCGGGACTATCTTACAATGAGCAGTTCTTC. Residues: CASCHSGLSYNEQFF.

This clonotype was found a few times. V usage is TRBV9 and J usage is TRBJ2-3; 12 nucleotides match TRBD2. V lost 5 bases and J lost 5; bases outside the gene matches: 6. The CDR3 is 15 residues long. From germline, CDR1 is SGDLS and CDR2 YYNGEE. The CDR3 DNA follows: TGTGCCAGCAGGCGACTAGCGGGAGCTGGAGATACGCAGTATTTT. Its translation is CASRRLAGAGDTQYF.

The V and J genes are TRBV6-5 and TRBJ2-7; D possibly corresponds to TRBD1 (5 bases). Trimming took off 4 bases at V and 0 bases at J, with 10 bases between the two ends. The germline V gene encodes CDR1 MNHEY and CDR2 SVGAGI. The CDR3 is 14 residues long. The CDR3 here is CASSWVRGSYEQYF. DNA for the CDR3: TGTGCCAGCAGTTGGGTAAGGGGCTCCTACGAGCAGTACTTC.

This clonotype appeared a single time. V is TRBV18 and J is TRBJ2-1; D is possibly TRBD1 (6 bases). This CDR3 is 14 amino acids long. Germline assignment: CDR1 KGHSH and CDR2 LQKENI. V shed 4 bases and J shed 5 bases, with 12 bases lying between them. The CDR3: CASSLGTLNNEQFF. CDR3 nucleotides: TGTGCCAGCTCACTCGGGACATTAAACAATGAGCAGTTCTTC.

V gene TRBV7-2 combines with J gene TRBJ1-6; maybe TRBD1 (5 bases). CDR1 is SGHTA and CDR2 is FQGNSA in the germline V gene. CDR3 length: 16 amino acids. V dropped 4 bases and J dropped 7 bases, with 17 bases sitting between them. For the CDR3, the DNA is TGTGCCAGCAGCTCTGCGGGGGGATGGTTGAATTCACCCCTCCACTTT. This translates into CASSSAGGWLNSPLHF.

The chain recombines TRBV7-2 with TRBJ2-7; TRBD1 agrees at 10 bases. V was clipped by 2 bases and J by 3 bases; unmatched bases: 10. Per the germline V gene, CDR1 is SGHTA and CDR2 is FQGNSA. The CDR3 totals 17 residues. CDR3 in amino acids: CASSLLGGRDRGYEQYF. The CDR3 region has the DNA TGTGCCAGCAGCTTATTGGGTGGTCGGGACAGGGGCTACGAGCAGTACTTC.